The 5 T cell receptor beta chains listed next were all sequenced from one sample in a study of shared clonotypes between healthy human individuals (dated by TCRdb to the early 2020s). The library was produced with the immunoSEQ multiplex PCR assay. Held by TCRdb, this immuneACCESS table contains in-frame sequences only and omits some clones. Under half of the omission traces to an unresolved V gene where checked; the cause of the rest is unknown. The sample records more than 2 million clones, 85% to 95% of which are singletons. Jointly, the top ten make up about 0.13% of the sample. The sequenced sample consisted of naive CD4+ T cells sorted from blood. The intended sense of this specimen's cell subset or site label: CD45RA+ positively selected. These receptors came from a man aged 18 to 35 in good health.

This clone occurred once. This chain links TRBV30 with TRBJ1-3, with TRBD1 as a possible D gene (6 bases). Per the germline V gene, CDR1 is GTSNPN and CDR2 is SVGIG (reference sequence). Trimming stripped 2 bases from V and 4 bases from J, with 15 bases between. CDR3 length: 15 residues. The CDR3 coding sequence is TGTGCCTGGAGTCATGAACAGGGATACGGAAACACCATATATTTT. It translates to CAWSHEQGYGNTIYF.

This rearrangement joins TRBV5-4 to TRBJ2-2; a weak D match, TRBD2 (6 bases). V was shortened by 0 bases and J by 1 base, with 19 bases between the two germline ends. Germline V gene lookup returns CDR1 SGHNT and CDR2 YYREEE (reference sequence). The CDR3 sequence is 19 residues long. DNA for the CDR3: TGTGCCAGCAGCTTGGCCGCCGGGCGTCTAGCGAAGAACACCGGGGAGCTGTTTTTT. Encoded protein: CASSLAAGRLAKNTGELFF.

The chain links TRBV7-2 to TRBJ2-5; either TRBD1 or TRBD2 may fit D (5 bases each). Germline V lookup: CDR1 SGHTA, CDR2 FQGNSA. There are 11 residues in the CDR3. V lost 1 base, J lost 9 bases, and 6 bases lay in between. For the CDR3, the DNA is TGTGCCAGCAGCTTAGGGGACGCCCAGTACTTC. Protein product: CASSLGDAQYF.

This chain connects TRBV6-5 to TRBJ1-2, with a tentative D call TRBD1 (5 bases). Germline V lookup: CDR1 MNHEY, CDR2 SVGAGI. V gave up 7 bases and J gave up 4 bases, with 19 bases separating them. CDR3 length: 15 amino acids. The CDR3 loop reads CASTITLGQGYGYTF. The DNA of the CDR3 is TGTGCCAGCACCATAACGTTGGGGCAGGGCTATGGCTACACCTTC.

This clone appeared a single time. The CDR3 DNA is TGTGCCAGTAGTATAGCGCTTACGGGACAGGGTTTCTACGAGCAGTACTTC. This gives the protein CASSIALTGQGFYEQYF. V is TRBV19 and J is TRBJ2-7; TRBD1 matches 9 bases. Germline V gene data show CDR1 as LNHDA and CDR2 as SQIVND (reference sequence). This CDR3 is 17 amino acids long. J was trimmed by 3 bases and V by 1 base; bases with no gene match: 10. The whole variable domain, filled in from reference TRBV19 and TRBJ2-7, reads DGGITQSPKYLFRKEGQNVTLSCEQNLNHDAMYWYRQDPGQGLRLIYYSQIVNDFQKGDIAEGYSVSREKKESFPLTVTSAQKNPTAFYLCASSIALTGQGFYEQYFGPGTRLTVT.